Listed below are T cell receptor beta chains from one sample, sequenced in a study of cytomegalovirus exposure and HLA in healthy donors. TCRdb's copy holds only in-frame clones and misses some; the assay was immunoSEQ multiplex PCR. This table has about 150,000 clones, less than 85% appearing once. Sequencing used PBMCs. All receptors derive from a man aged 50-59 years in good health and CMV-seropositive. Both conserved end residues are part of each CDR3. The D gene is left open where the match is weak. Clone size is not always given. Where it is, it says once, few, many or a class for expanded clones.

V: TRBV2; J: TRBJ2-7; size: NA; D: NA; DNA: TGTGCCAGCAGTGCTGAGCGGGCTCGCGAGCAGTACTTC; CDR3: CASSAERAREQYF
V: TRBV5-1; J: TRBJ2-5; size: NA; D: NA; DNA: TGCGCCAGCAGCTTACGGGGTGGGCAAGAGACCCAGTACTTC; CDR3: CASSLRGGQETQYF
V: TRBV27; J: TRBJ2-5; size: NA; D: TRBD1; DNA: TGTGCCAGCAGTCCCGGGACAGCCAGGTGGGAGCAGTACTTC; CDR3: CASSPGTARWEQYF
V: TRBV11-2; J: TRBJ2-7; size: NA; D: TRBD2; DNA: TGTGCCAGCAGCTTAGATCCAGCGGGAGTCGAGCAGTACTTC; CDR3: CASSLDPAGVEQYF
V: TRBV7-9; J: TRBJ1-1; size: few; D: NA; DNA: TGTGCCAGCAGCTTAGAAGGGGGTAGTGAAGCTTTCTTT; CDR3: CASSLEGGSEAFF
V: TRBV21-1; J: TRBJ2-7; size: NA; D: NA; DNA: TGTGCCAGCCTTAGGTGGGGGCTTGGTGGGAGAAGAATGGAGAATGGGGTCTGCGAGCAGTACTTC; CDR3: CASLRWGLGGRRMENGVCEQYF
V: TRBV11-1; J: TRBJ2-1; size: NA; D: TRBD1; DNA: TGTGCCGTACGACAGGGGTACAATGAGCAGTTCTTC; CDR3: CAVRQGYNEQFF
V: TRBV5-1; J: TRBJ2-5; size: NA; D: NA; DNA: TGCGCCAGCAGCCCCGATCAGGAGACCCAGTACTTC; CDR3: CASSPDQETQYF
V: TRBV30; J: TRBJ1-5; size: NA; D: NA; DNA: TGTGCCTTAGAGCTGTCCAGGGGTAATCAGCCCCAGCATTTT; CDR3: CALELSRGNQPQHF
V: TRBV28; J: TRBJ2-7; size: few; D: NA; DNA: TGTGCCAGCACCCTAGGCGGCAGCTCCTACGAGCAGTACTTC; CDR3: CASTLGGSSYEQYF
V: TRBV27; J: TRBJ2-3; size: NA; D: TRBD2; DNA: TGTGCCAGCAGTGCTGGGGGGCTAGCGGGCCTACACACAGATACGCAGTATTTT; CDR3: CASSAGGLAGLHTDTQYF
V: TRBV28; J: TRBJ2-7; size: NA; D: NA; DNA: TGTGCCAGCAGCCGTGTGGAGGGGGGGTCCTACGAGCAGTACTTC; CDR3: CASSRVEGGSYEQYF
V: TRBV4-1; J: TRBJ2-7; size: NA; D: TRBD2; DNA: TGCGCCAGCAGCCCCCTACCAGCGGGAGGGCCCGAGCAGTACTTC; CDR3: CASSPLPAGGPEQYF
V: TRBV6-5; J: TRBJ1-6; size: NA; D: NA; DNA: TGTGCCAGCAGTTACTCGGCCGGGTTCGGATCACCCCTCCACTTT; CDR3: CASSYSAGFGSPLHF
V: TRBV6-1; J: TRBJ2-3; size: NA; D: TRBD1; DNA: TGTGCCAGCGAGCCAGGGGGAAGCACAGATACGCAGTATTTT; CDR3: CASEPGGSTDTQYF
V: TRBV27; J: TRBJ2-5; size: NA; D: NA; DNA: TGTGCCAGCAGTTTTATCGCGGGTGAAGTGGGAGAGACCCAGTACTTC; CDR3: CASSFIAGEVGETQYF
V: TRBV7-3; J: TRBJ2-5; size: NA; D: TRBD1; DNA: TGTGCCAGCAGTTACGGGACAGATAACCAAGAGACCCAGTACTTC; CDR3: CASSYGTDNQETQYF
V: TRBV5-8; J: TRBJ1-5; size: few; D: NA; DNA: TGTGCCAGCAGCTTGGATTCGGGGATCCAGCCCCAGCATTTT; CDR3: CASSLDSGIQPQHF
V: TRBV7-2; J: TRBJ2-7; size: NA; D: TRBD2; DNA: TGTGCCAGCAGCCAATCCGGGACTAGCGGCTACGAGCAGTACTTC; CDR3: CASSQSGTSGYEQYF
V: TRBV5-1; J: TRBJ2-5; size: NA; D: NA; DNA: TGCGCCAGCAGCCCGGGACTGATAAAAGAGACCCAGTACTTC; CDR3: CASSPGLIKETQYF
V: TRBV5-1; J: TRBJ2-1; size: NA; D: TRBD2; DNA: TGCGCCAGCAGCTTGGGAGGACTAGCGGGAGGGCCGAATGAGCAGTTCTTC; CDR3: CASSLGGLAGGPNEQFF
V: TRBV10-3; J: TRBJ2-5; size: NA; D: NA; DNA: TGTGCCATCAAAAGCGAAGAGACCCAGTACTTC; CDR3: CAIKSEETQYF
V: TRBV10-2; J: TRBJ2-2; size: NA; D: NA; DNA: TGCGCCAGCAAGAGGGGACTGGCGAACACCGGGGAGCTGTTTTTT; CDR3: CASKRGLANTGELFF